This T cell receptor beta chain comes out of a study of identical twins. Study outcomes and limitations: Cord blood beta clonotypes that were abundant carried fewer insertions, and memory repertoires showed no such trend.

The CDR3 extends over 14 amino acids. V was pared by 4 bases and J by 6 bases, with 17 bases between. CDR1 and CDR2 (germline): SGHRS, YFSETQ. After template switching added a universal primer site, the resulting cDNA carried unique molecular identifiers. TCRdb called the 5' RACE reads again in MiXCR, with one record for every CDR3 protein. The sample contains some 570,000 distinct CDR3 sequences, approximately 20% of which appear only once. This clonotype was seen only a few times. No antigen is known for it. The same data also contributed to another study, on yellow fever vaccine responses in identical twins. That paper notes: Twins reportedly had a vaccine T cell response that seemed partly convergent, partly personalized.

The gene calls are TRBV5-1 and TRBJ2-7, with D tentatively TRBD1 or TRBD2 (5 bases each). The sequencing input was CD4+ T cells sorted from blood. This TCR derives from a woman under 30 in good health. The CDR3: CASSPGTTGGEQYF. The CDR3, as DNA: TGCGCCAGCAGCCCAGGGACGACCGGCGGCGAGCAGTACTTC.